Here is one T cell receptor (beta chain) with its context. Its antigen is not yet known. Base quality data are lacking; no much larger clone is found one base away. This entry is derived from a study of OX40 agonist ivuxolimab in advanced cancers. Study-wide context: The costimulatory receptor OX40 (CD134) was targeted by ivuxolimab, a fully human IgG2 agonistic monoclonal antibody. Intravenous ivuxolimab was administered to patients every 2 weeks at six dose levels: 0.01, 0.1, 0.3, 1.5, 3 and 10 mg/kg. Among the roughly 52 dose-escalation patients, 19 had hepatocellular carcinoma, 15 or so melanoma, 9 renal cell carcinoma and 9 head and neck cancer. In the dose-escalation cohort, roughly four fifths of patients were male, and the mean age was approximately 60 years, with a range of about 23 to 85. Prior anti-PD-1, anti-PD-L1 or anti-CTLA-4 therapy was permitted, and about two fifths of dose-escalation patients had received checkpoint inhibitors. Partial responses occurred in three dose-escalation patients: two with cutaneous melanoma and one with hepatocellular carcinoma. Peripheral TCRbeta sequencing aimed to test whether ivuxolimab altered TCR sequence diversity and caused clonal T-cell expansion. The paper describes the monotherapy dose-escalation part (N ≈ 51 patients) of the phase I trial of ivuxolimab. Results and caveats for the whole study, not just this receptor: The antigen specificity of the clonally expanded peripheral T cells was not determined. After ivuxolimab, expanded clones were on average more numerous among CD8+ T cells than among CD4+ T cells. In the 0.1-3.0 mg/kg groups, partial responders were among the patients with the lowest normalized peripheral clonal expansion, particularly in CD8+ T cells. At doses of 0.1 to 3.0 mg/kg, clonal expansion of both CD4+ and CD8+ T cells in blood was seen between baseline and week 6. Low levels of normalized T-cell clonal expansion were also seen in some nonresponding patients.

For sequencing of the TCRbeta CDR3 region, genomic DNA was extracted from the sorted cells. TCRbeta CDR3 regions were sequenced using the immunoSEQ Assay. Not all clones reach the TCRdb copy of this immuneACCESS table, which keeps in-frame sequences only. Checked studies attribute under half of the gap to unresolved V genes and leave the rest unexplained. The sample table holds 35,000 to 55,000 clones, of which around 90% were seen once. The ten largest clones represent around 6.2% of the sample. Patients with autoimmune disease history or receiving systemic immunosuppression were excluded from the trial. Peripheral blood for TCR sequencing was drawn from every dose cohort at baseline, at cycle 4 day 1 and at cycle 7 day 1. The samples were drawn from a first-in-human, open-label, multicenter phase I dose-escalation trial of ivuxolimab. Adults with locally advanced or metastatic melanoma, renal cell, hepatocellular, or head and neck squamous cell carcinoma were enrolled in the trial. Before TCR sequencing, CD4+ T cells and CD8+ T cells were sorted from peripheral blood as separate populations.

Including the terminal cysteine and phenylalanine, the CDR3 comprises 15 residues. The CDR3 DNA has 45 bases and is translated from base 1. At the junction V is shortened by 3 bases and J by 5 bases, with 17 bases in between. CDR1 and CDR2 are read off the germline V gene (reference sequence) as SGHKS and YYEKEE. This specimen consisted of CD4+ or CD8+ T cells sorted from blood, obtained in a trial of the OX40 agonist ivuxolimab. The chain was built from TRBV5-5 and TRBJ2-5; D gene: possibly TRBD1, on 6 matching bases. This clonotype was obtained from an adult with an advanced solid tumor such as melanoma, head and neck, liver or kidney cancer. Read as DNA, the sequence is TGTGCCAGCAGCTCGATGACAGGCCCAGTGGAGACCCAGTACTTC. Translation gives CASSSMTGPVETQYF.